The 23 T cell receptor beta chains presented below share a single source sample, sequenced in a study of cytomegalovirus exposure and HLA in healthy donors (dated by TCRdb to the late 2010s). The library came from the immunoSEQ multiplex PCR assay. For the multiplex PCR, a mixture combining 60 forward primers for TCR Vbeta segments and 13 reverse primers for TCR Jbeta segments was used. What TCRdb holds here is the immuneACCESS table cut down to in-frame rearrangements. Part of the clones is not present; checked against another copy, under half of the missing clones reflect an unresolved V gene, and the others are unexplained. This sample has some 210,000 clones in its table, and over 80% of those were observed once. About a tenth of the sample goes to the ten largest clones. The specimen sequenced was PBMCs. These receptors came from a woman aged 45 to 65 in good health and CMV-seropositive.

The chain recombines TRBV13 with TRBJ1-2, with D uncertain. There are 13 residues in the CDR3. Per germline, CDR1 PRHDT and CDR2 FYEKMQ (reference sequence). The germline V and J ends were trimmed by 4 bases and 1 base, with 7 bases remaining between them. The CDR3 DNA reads TGTGCCAGCAGCTCCAGGATTAACTATGGCTACACCTTC. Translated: CASSSRINYGYTF.

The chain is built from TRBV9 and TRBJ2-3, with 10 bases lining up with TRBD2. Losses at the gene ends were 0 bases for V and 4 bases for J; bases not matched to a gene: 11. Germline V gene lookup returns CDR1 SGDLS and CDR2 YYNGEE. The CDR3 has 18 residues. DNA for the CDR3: TGTGCCAGCAGCGTAGGCGGGGGTAGCGGGGGGAGTCCAGATACGCAGTATTTT. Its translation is CASSVGGGSGGSPDTQYF.

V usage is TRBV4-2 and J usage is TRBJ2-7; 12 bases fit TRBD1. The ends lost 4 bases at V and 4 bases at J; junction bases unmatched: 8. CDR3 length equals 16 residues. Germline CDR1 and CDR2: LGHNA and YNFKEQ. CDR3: CASSRQLGQGAYEQYF. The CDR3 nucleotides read TGTGCCAGCAGCCGGCAGCTGGGACAGGGGGCTTACGAGCAGTACTTC.

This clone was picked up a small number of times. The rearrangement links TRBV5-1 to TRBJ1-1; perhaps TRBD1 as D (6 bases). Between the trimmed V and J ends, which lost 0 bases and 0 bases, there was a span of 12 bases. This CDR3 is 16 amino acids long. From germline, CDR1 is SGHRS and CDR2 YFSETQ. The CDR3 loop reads CASSLGAGEMNTEAFF. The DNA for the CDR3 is TGCGCCAGCAGCTTGGGGGCAGGGGAGATGAACACTGAAGCTTTCTTT.

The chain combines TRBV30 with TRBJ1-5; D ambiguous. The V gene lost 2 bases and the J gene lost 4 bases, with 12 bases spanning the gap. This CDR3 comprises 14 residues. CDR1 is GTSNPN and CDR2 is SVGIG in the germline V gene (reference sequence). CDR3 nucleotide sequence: TGTGCCTGGAGTCTCGACACTCAAAATCAGCCCCAGCATTTT. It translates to CAWSLDTQNQPQHF. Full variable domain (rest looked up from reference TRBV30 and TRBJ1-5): SQTIHQWPATLVQPVGSPLSLECTVEGTSNPNLYWYRQAAGRGLQLLFYSVGIGQISSEVPQNLSASRPQDRQFILSSKKLLLSDSGFYLCAWSLDTQNQPQHFGDGTRLSIL.

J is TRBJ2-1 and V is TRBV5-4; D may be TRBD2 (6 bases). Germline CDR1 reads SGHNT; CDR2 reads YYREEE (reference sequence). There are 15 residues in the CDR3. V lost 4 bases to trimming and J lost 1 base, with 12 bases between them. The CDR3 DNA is TGTGCCAGCAGCCCAACGGGGAGGTCCTACAATGAGCAGTTCTTC. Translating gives CASSPTGRSYNEQFF.

CDR3 protein: CASSLSGGASGNTIYF. CDR3 in DNA: TGTGCCAGCTCACTCTCAGGGGGAGCCTCTGGAAACACCATATATTTT. The chain carries TRBV18 and TRBJ1-3; TRBD1 matches at 7 bases. In germline, CDR1 is KGHSH, CDR2 LQKENI. The CDR3 is 16 residues long. Trimming at V came to 4 bases and at J to 0 bases, leaving 6 bases not matched to a gene.

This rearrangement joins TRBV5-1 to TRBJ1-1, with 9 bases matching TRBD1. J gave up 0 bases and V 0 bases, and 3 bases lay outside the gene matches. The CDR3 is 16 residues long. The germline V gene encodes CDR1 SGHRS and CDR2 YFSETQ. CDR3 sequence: CASSLGTGVMNTEAFF. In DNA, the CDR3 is TGCGCCAGCAGCTTGGGGACAGGGGTTATGAACACTGAAGCTTTCTTT.

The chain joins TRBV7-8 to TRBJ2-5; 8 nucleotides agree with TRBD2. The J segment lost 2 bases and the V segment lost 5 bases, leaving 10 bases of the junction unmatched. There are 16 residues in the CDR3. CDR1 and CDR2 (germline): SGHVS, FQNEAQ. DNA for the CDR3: TGTGCCAGCAGCCGTGCGGGGGGAAGAGCGCAAGAGACCCAGTACTTC. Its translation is CASSRAGGRAQETQYF.

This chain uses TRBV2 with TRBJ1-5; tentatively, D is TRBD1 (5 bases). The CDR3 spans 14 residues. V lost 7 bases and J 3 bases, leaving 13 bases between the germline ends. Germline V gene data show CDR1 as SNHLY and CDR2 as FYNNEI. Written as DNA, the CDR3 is TGTGCCAGCAAATTGGGGCGGATCAATCAGCCCCAGCATTTT. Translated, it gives CASKLGRINQPQHF.

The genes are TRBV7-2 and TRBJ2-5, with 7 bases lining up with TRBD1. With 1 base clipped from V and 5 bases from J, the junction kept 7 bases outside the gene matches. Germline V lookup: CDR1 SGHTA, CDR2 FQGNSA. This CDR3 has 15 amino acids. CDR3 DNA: TGTGCCAGCAGCTTAGGAGGGGGCAGGGTGGAGACCCAGTACTTC. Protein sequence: CASSLGGGRVETQYF.

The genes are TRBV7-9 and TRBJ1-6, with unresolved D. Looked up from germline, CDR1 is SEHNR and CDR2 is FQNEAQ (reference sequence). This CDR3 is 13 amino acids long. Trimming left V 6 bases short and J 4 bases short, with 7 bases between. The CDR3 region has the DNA TGTGCCAGCAGGCTACAGTATAATTCACCCCTCCACTTT. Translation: CASRLQYNSPLHF.

The CDR3 spells CASSEWVRQGYRRDTEAFF. The CDR3 bases are TGTGCCAGCAGTGAATGGGTACGACAGGGATACAGGCGGGACACTGAAGCTTTCTTT. The gene calls are TRBV2 and TRBJ1-1, with 7 positions matching TRBD1. Trimming cost V 2 bases and J 3 bases; bases outside gene matches: 18. CDR3 length: 19 amino acids. Looked up from germline, CDR1 is SNHLY and CDR2 is FYNNEI.

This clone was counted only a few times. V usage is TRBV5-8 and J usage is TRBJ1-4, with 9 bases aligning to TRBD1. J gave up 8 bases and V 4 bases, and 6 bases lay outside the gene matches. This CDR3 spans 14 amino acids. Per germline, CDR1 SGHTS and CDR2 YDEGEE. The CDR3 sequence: CASSPGTGREKLFF. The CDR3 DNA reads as TGTGCCAGCAGCCCCGGGACAGGGCGCGAAAAACTGTTTTTT.

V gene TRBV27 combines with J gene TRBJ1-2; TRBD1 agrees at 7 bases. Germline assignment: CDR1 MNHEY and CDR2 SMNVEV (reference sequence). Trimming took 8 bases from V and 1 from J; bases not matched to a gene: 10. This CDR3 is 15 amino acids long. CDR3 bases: TGTGCCAGCCGGAAGGGGGACAGAGTTAACTATGGCTACACCTTC. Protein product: CASRKGDRVNYGYTF.

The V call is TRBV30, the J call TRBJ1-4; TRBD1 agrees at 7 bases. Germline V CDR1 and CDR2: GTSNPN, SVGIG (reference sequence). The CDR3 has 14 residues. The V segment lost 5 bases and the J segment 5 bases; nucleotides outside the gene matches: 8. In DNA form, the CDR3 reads TGTGCCTGGTCCGGGGACAGCAAGAATGAAAAACTGTTTTTT. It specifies CAWSGDSKNEKLFF.

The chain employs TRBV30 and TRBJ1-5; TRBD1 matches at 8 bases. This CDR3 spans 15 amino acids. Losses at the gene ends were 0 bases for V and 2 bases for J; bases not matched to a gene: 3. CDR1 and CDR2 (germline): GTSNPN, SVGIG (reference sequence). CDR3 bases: TGTGCCTGGAGTGTCCTGGGACAGGGCAATCAGCCCCAGCATTTT. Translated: CAWSVLGQGNQPQHF.

The CDR3 sequence: CAISALGGMGTEAFF. CDR3 in DNA: TGTGCCATCAGCGCATTGGGGGGAATGGGAACTGAAGCTTTCTTT. The rearrangement joins TRBV10-3 to TRBJ1-1, with D possibly TRBD1 on 5 matching bases. Trimming left V 6 bases short and J 5 bases short, with 19 bases between. Germline CDR1 and CDR2: ENHRY and SYGVKD. The CDR3 length is 15 residues.

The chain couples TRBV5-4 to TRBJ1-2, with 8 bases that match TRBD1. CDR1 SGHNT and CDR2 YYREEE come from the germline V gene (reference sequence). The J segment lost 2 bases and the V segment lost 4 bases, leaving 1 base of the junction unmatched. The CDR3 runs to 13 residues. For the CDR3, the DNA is TGTGCCAGCAGCCGACAGGGGAACTATGGCTACACCTTC. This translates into CASSRQGNYGYTF.

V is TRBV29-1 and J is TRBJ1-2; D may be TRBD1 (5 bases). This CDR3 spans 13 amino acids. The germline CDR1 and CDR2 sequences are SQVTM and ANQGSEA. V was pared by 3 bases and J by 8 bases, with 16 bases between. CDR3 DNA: TGCAGCGTTGACAGGGTCAACTTTCTCGGCTACACCTTC. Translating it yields CSVDRVNFLGYTF.

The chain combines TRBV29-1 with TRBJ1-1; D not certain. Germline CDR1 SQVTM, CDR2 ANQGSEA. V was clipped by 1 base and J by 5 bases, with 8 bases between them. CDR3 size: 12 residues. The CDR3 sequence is CSVEGTLTEAFF. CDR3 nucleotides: TGCAGCGTTGAAGGGACTCTTACTGAAGCTTTCTTT.

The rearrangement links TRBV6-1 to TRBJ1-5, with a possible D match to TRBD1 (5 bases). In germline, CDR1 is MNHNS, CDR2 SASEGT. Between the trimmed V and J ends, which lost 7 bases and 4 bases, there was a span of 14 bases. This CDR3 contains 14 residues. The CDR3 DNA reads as TGTGCCAGCACCCGACAGCTGGCTAATCAGCCCCAGCATTTT. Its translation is CASTRQLANQPQHF.

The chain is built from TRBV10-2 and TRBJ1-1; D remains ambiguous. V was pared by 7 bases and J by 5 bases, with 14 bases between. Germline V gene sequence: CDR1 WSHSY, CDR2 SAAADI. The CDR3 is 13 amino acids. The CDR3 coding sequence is TGCGCCAGCACCCCTTTCCGGGAAACTGAAGCTTTCTTT. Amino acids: CASTPFRETEAFF.